Given below is one T cell receptor (beta chain) in context. Its specificity is unknown. TCRdb reanalysed the reads using MiXCR and keeps one entry per CDR3 protein. The repertoire has about 130,000 distinct CDR3 sequences, under 30% of them found once; the top ten carry about a third. The data derive from a study of T cell repertoires in cytomegalovirus infection. Study details: A matching HLA type, together with CMV infection, was signaled by public TCR beta signatures.

Study-wide points: Individuals carrying CMV plus the relevant HLA were identified by cumulative frequency of public TCR beta families. Dominating the ex vivo response were TCR beta clonotypes that were CMV-specific and HLA-C-restricted.

The sequence was collected from a human donor in good health (CMV status not recorded). Some clones in this sample may be carry-over from other donors' samples. Source material: PBMCs, sequenced either directly or after in vitro stimulation (not recorded which).

This chain's CDR3 is CASSLIAGGPDEQFF. The CDR3 bases are TGTGCCAGCAGCTTAATAGCGGGAGGGCCGGATGAGCAGTTCTTC. V and J are TRBV7-2 and TRBJ2-1; TRBD2 aligns across 11 bases. CDR1 and CDR2 (germline): SGHTA, FQGNSA. V was pared by 2 bases and J by 8 bases, with 5 bases of the junction left unmatched. The CDR3 extends over 15 amino acids.